The clone carrying this T cell receptor (beta chain) was seen a single time. Per the authors' pipeline: Estimated nucleated cell counts came from reference gene primer amplification. Sequencing was performed with immunoSEQ multiplex PCR; in TCRdb, only in-frame clones are kept and a portion is missing. The V and J calls and the clone size are those of that table, but D and trimming were determined from the DNA. Of around 130,000 clones detected, approximately 81% appear once; the ten largest clones hold roughly 3.9%. This entry is derived from a study of blood T cell repertoires in COVID-19. This CDR3 has 13 residues. Looked up from germline, CDR1 is SQVTM and CDR2 is ANQGSEA. Trimming took 4 bases from V and 4 from J, leaving 10 bases between them.

This receptor was obtained from a man between 60 and 75 years old with acute or convalescent COVID-19. Input material: peripheral blood. This chain joins TRBV29-1 and TRBJ2-2, with TRBD1 as a possible D gene (6 bases). CDR3 DNA: TGCAGCGTTGGGGTCAGGGGCACCGGGGAGCTGTTTTTT. This encodes CSVGVRGTGELFF.